The T cell receptor beta chain under discussion was sequenced for a study of T cells in Graves' hyperthyroidism and ophthalmopathy. Study-level points and caveats: A model of 13 V-J pairs discriminated ophthalmopathy from stable hyperthyroidism. Prediction of ophthalmopathy progression came a median around 6 months pre-onset.

RNA transcripts served as the template for amplifying TCR beta CDR3 regions. The HTBI primer set was used in a first-round RT-PCR of the TCR CDR3. TCRdb reprocessed the multiplex PCR reads with MiXCR, giving one entry per CDR3 protein. The sample yields 800,000 or so distinct CDR3 sequences, roughly 40% seen once. Participants, patients aged 18 to 65, had newly diagnosed hyperthyroidism with a duration under 2 months. As to this clonotype: Its matching antigen is unknown.

Sequencing was carried out using blood. This clonotype was obtained from a man between 18 and 29 years old with Graves' hyperthyroidism.

CDR3 residues: CASSQDVSTGLSYEQYF. The CDR3 nucleotides read TGCGCCAGCAGCCAAGATGTATCGACAGGCCTCTCCTACGAGCAGTACTTC. The rearrangement uses TRBV5-1 and TRBJ2-7, with D maybe TRBD1 (6 bases). This CDR3 has 17 amino acids. The ends were cut back, 4 bases at V and 0 bases at J, with 20 bases in the middle. Germline V gives CDR1 SGHRS, CDR2 YFSETQ.